A selection of T cell receptor beta chains follows, all from one sample in a study of blood T cells in healthy people across ages. TCRdb re-analysed the 5' RACE reads in MiXCR, keeping a single row per CDR3 protein. The sample gives some 1.8 million distinct CDR3 sequences, around 42% of which show up once; approximately 22% is in the top ten. Material for sequencing was blood. These TCRs come from a human donor in good health. Both conserved end residues are trimmed from each CDR3.

V gene	J gene	CDR3 protein
TRBV4-1	TRBJ2-1	ASSQGLLVAGEYNEQF
TRBV20-1	TRBJ1-2	SARGRDGREVGGYT
TRBV4-2	TRBJ2-3	ASSQDRSGGASSTDTQY
TRBV29-1	TRBJ2-5	SVEVVGEETQY
TRBV13	-	ASNLYSRQQETQY
TRBV6-1	TRBJ2-7	ASSPAPTDVPYEQY
TRBV6-2/TRBV6-3	TRBJ2-5	ASNELANQETQY
TRBV29-1	TRBJ1-5	SVQGGGDQPQH
TRBV6-5	TRBJ1-2	ASSYSTGLAGYT
TRBV7-2	TRBJ2-5	ASSQDSYTGGQY
TRBV7-2	TRBJ2-1	ASSLAYKEQF
TRBV20-1	TRBJ2-7	SADGGTGYEQY
TRBV6-5	TRBJ2-1	ASSFGLAGYNGQF
TRBV7-2	TRBJ1-6	ASSLAIRAGGGSPLH
TRBV5-1	TRBJ1-3	ASSLCIWQNSSGNTIY
TRBV20-1	TRBJ2-3	SAGPLRGSSTDTQY
TRBV6-2/TRBV6-3	TRBJ2-1	ASSLTGQLPYNEQF
TRBV24-1	TRBJ1-1	ATSDARGGDTEAF
TRBV20-1	TRBJ2-3	SARDHGGSTDTQY
TRBV18	TRBJ2-7	ASSHGNLYEQY
TRBV20-1	TRBJ2-5	SAKVPGRETQY
TRBV20-1	TRBJ1-2	SAIPGQGFGYT
TRBV7-9	TRBJ1-2	ASSLPTEGTPYGYT
TRBV11-2	TRBJ2-1	ASSLGEQGDSNEQF
TRBV5-1	TRBJ2-1	ASSLDIGGAFIEQF
TRBV5-1	TRBJ2-1	ASSLEGLPEGTQF